The 25 T cell receptor beta chains in this list originate from one sample, sequenced in a study of cytomegalovirus exposure and HLA in healthy donors. With 60 Vbeta and 13 Jbeta primers, the PCR was carried out. Data came from immunoSEQ multiplex PCR; TCRdb stores just in-frame clones and leaves some out. The table includes under 130,000 clones, under 85% detected once. The sequenced sample was PBMCs. The receptors stem from a woman between 40 and 50 years old in good health and CMV-seropositive.

This rearrangement joins TRBV5-4 to TRBJ2-1; tentative D call: TRBD1 (5 bases). The CDR3 is 14 residues long. The ends were cut back, 0 bases at V and 8 bases at J, with 12 bases in the middle. Per the germline V gene, CDR1 is SGHNT and CDR2 is YYREEE (reference sequence). The CDR3 sequence: CASSLDRSSDEQFF. CDR3 nucleotide sequence: TGTGCCAGCAGCTTGGACAGGTCCAGCGATGAGCAGTTCTTC.

This clone appeared once. This chain connects TRBV4-3 to TRBJ1-6; the D gene is possibly TRBD1 (5 bases). Germline V gives CDR1 LGHNA, CDR2 YSLEER. The CDR3 extends over 16 amino acids. V lost 1 base, J lost 7 bases, and 14 bases lay in between. The CDR3 here is CASSQGWQGKNSPLHF. CDR3 sequence (DNA): TGCGCCAGCAGCCAAGGGTGGCAGGGTAAAAATTCACCCCTCCACTTT.

This clone came up a few times. The chain joins TRBV28 to TRBJ2-1; D gene unclear. The germline V gene has CDR1 MDHEN and CDR2 SYDVKM. Trimming left V 7 bases short and J 0 bases short, with 10 bases between. The CDR3 runs 14 residues. This chain's CDR3 is CASTSYSSYNEQFF. The CDR3 DNA reads TGTGCCAGCACGTCCTACAGCTCCTACAATGAGCAGTTCTTC. Supplemented by reference TRBV28 and TRBJ2-1, the full variable domain reads DVKVTQSSRYLVKRTGEKVFLECVQDMDHENMFWYRQDPGLGLRLIYFSYDVKMKEKGDIPEGYSVSREKKERFSLILESASTNQTSMYLCASTSYSSYNEQFFGPGTRLTVL.

V gene TRBV4-2 combines with J gene TRBJ2-5; 13 nucleotides align to TRBD2. The V gene end was trimmed by 4 bases and the J gene end by 4 bases; junction bases not matched to a gene: 3. CDR1 and CDR2 from the germline V gene are LGHNA and YNFKEQ. The CDR3 loop spans 15 amino acids. DNA for the CDR3: TGTGCCAGCAGCCCACTAGCGGGGGGGCGAGAGACCCAGTACTTC. This encodes CASSPLAGGRETQYF.

The rearrangement links TRBV29-1 to TRBJ2-5, with a tentative D call TRBD1 (6 bases). The CDR3 covers 13 residues. V lost 4 bases and J lost 4, with 13 bases in between. Germline loops: CDR1 SQVTM, CDR2 ANQGSEA. The CDR3 is CSVGDLGAETQYF. The DNA for the CDR3 is TGCAGCGTTGGAGATCTGGGGGCAGAGACCCAGTACTTC.

This clone was detected only once. The J gene is TRBJ2-5, the V gene TRBV11-3; 8 nucleotides agree with TRBD2. The last part of the DNA fits TRBJ2-7 better; the J call may be wrong. This CDR3 region has 16 residues. Germline loops: CDR1 SGHNT, CDR2 YENEEA. CDR3 region: CASSLDYSGNSYEQYF. CDR3 nucleotides: TGTGCCAGCAGCTTAGACTATAGCGGGAACTCCTACGAGCAGTACTTC.

The V and J genes are TRBV7-9 and TRBJ2-3, with 7 bases fitting TRBD1. The V gene's germline CDR1 is SEHNR and CDR2 FQNEAQ (reference sequence). The length of the CDR3 is 13 residues. Trimming took 6 bases from V and 6 from J; bases not matched to a gene: 6. The CDR3 region is CASRRQGGDTQYF. The DNA for the CDR3 is TGTGCCAGCAGGAGACAGGGCGGCGATACGCAGTATTTT.

This rearrangement joins TRBV28 to TRBJ1-1; 11 nucleotides align to TRBD1. With 6 bases clipped from V and 4 bases from J, the junction kept 10 bases outside the gene matches. The germline V gene has CDR1 MDHEN and CDR2 SYDVKM. This CDR3 spans 16 amino acids. Here the CDR3 reads CASSSLAGTGGTEAFF. CDR3 DNA: TGTGCCAGCAGCTCATTGGCAGGGACAGGGGGCACTGAAGCTTTCTTT. The full variable domain, rest sourced from reference TRBV28 and TRBJ1-1, is DVKVTQSSRYLVKRTGEKVFLECVQDMDHENMFWYRQDPGLGLRLIYFSYDVKMKEKGDIPEGYSVSREKKERFSLILESASTNQTSMYLCASSSLAGTGGTEAFFGQGTRLTVV.

The rearrangement uses TRBV15 and TRBJ2-5; a weak D match, TRBD1 (6 bases). Germline values: CDR1 LNHNV, CDR2 YYDKDF (reference sequence). This CDR3 spans 15 amino acids. Trimming removed 0 bases from V and 10 bases from J, with 18 bases in between. CDR3 sequence: CATSRDLEGVEFQYF. CDR3 DNA: TGTGCCACCAGCAGAGATTTAGAGGGGGTGGAGTTCCAGTACTTC.

The chain joins TRBV10-3 to TRBJ1-2, with D possibly matching TRBD1 (5 bases). The germline V gene has CDR1 ENHRY and CDR2 SYGVKD. Trimming cost V 0 bases and J 3 bases, with 11 bases left between them. The length of the CDR3 is 15 residues. CDR3: CAISESLRGDYGYTF. As DNA, the CDR3 is TGTGCCATCAGTGAGTCGTTACGGGGGGACTATGGCTACACCTTC.

V is TRBV7-8 and J is TRBJ2-5; no definite D call. There are 14 residues in the CDR3. Trimming removed 3 bases at V and 1 base at J, with 9 bases between. Germline assignment: CDR1 SGHVS and CDR2 FQNEAQ. For the CDR3, the DNA is TGTGCCAGCAGCTTGAGACAACTCCAAGAGACCCAGTACTTC. Residues: CASSLRQLQETQYF.

The chain joins TRBV29-1 to TRBJ2-5, with TRBD2 identical over 8 bases. J lost 5 bases, V lost 0 bases, and 11 bases had no gene match. The germline V gene has CDR1 SQVTM and CDR2 ANQGSEA. CDR3 length: 16 amino acids. The CDR3 DNA follows: TGCAGCGTTGAAGAAGTCGCGGGGGGAGGAAGGGAGACCCAGTACTTC. Amino acids: CSVEEVAGGGRETQYF.

The chain is built from TRBV28 and TRBJ1-2; 8 nucleotides align to TRBD1. The CDR3 runs 16 residues. Germline-derived CDR1 and CDR2 are MDHEN and SYDVKM. Losses at the gene ends were 5 bases for V and 8 bases for J; bases not matched to a gene: 16. The CDR3: CASSPPGRQGAWGYTF. As DNA, the CDR3 is TGTGCCAGCAGTCCCCCAGGGCGGCAGGGGGCGTGGGGCTACACCTTC.

This clone was seen a few times. The genes are TRBV6-5 and TRBJ2-7, with D tentatively TRBD2 (6 bases). Germline V gives CDR1 MNHEY, CDR2 SVGAGI. V was pared by 9 bases and J by 0 bases, with 18 bases between. The CDR3 runs to 15 residues. The DNA of the CDR3 is TGTGCCAGTGCCAGAGTTGGGGGGAGCTCCTACGAGCAGTACTTC. Amino acid sequence: CASARVGGSSYEQYF.

This chain joins TRBV7-8 and TRBJ1-1; no clear D gene. Germline-derived CDR1 and CDR2 are SGHVS and FQNEAQ. Trimming removed 1 base from V and 6 bases from J, with 12 bases in between. This CDR3 comprises 14 residues. CDR3: CASSLGPRSAEAFF. As DNA, the CDR3 is TGTGCCAGCAGCTTAGGTCCTCGCTCGGCTGAAGCTTTCTTT.

In the case of this clone: The junction and the germline gene differ at one end; a read error may be behind it. This chain joins TRBV7-8 and TRBJ1-5; D remains unclear. Looked up from germline, CDR1 is SGHVS and CDR2 is FQNEAQ. The length of the CDR3 is 12 residues. DNA of the CDR3: TGTGCCAGCAACTTATCCATTCAGCCCCAGCATTTT. Protein sequence: CASNLSIQPQHF.

V gene TRBV7-7 combines with J gene TRBJ2-5; D might be TRBD1 (6 bases). V gave up 4 bases and J gave up 1 base, with 10 bases separating them. In germline, CDR1 is SSHAT, CDR2 FNYEAQ (reference sequence). The CDR3 sequence is 14 residues long. The CDR3 DNA reads TGTGCCAGCAGCTCTGGGACAAGCCAAGAGACCCAGTACTTC. Translation gives CASSSGTSQETQYF. The complete variable domain, with remaining parts taken from reference TRBV7-7 and TRBJ2-5, reads GAGVSQSPRYKVTKRGQDVTLRCDPISSHATLYWYQQALGQGPEFLTYFNYEAQPDKSGLPSDRFSAERPEGSISTLTIQRTEQRDSAMYRCASSSGTSQETQYFGPGTRLLVL.

This clone was detected a few times. The chain joins TRBV10-3 to TRBJ2-1; 8 positions agree with TRBD1. The CDR3 totals 18 residues. Germline V gene data show CDR1 as ENHRY and CDR2 as SYGVKD. V lost 5 bases and J lost 4; bases outside the gene matches: 16. In DNA, the CDR3 is TGTGCCATCAGTCCCCAGGGACAGGCCATTATGCAATACAATGAGCAGTTCTTC. Amino acids: CAISPQGQAIMQYNEQFF.

This clone was found once. The chain links TRBV5-1 to TRBJ1-3; D remains ambiguous. Per the germline V gene, CDR1 is SGHRS and CDR2 is YFSETQ. CDR3 length: 13 amino acids. Trimming cost V 2 bases and J 2 bases, with 5 bases left between them. Here the CDR3 DNA reads TGCGCCAGCAGCTTTGAGACTGGAAACACCATATATTTT. Protein sequence: CASSFETGNTIYF.

The chain carries TRBV28 and TRBJ2-1; weak D call: TRBD2 (5 bases). This CDR3 is 14 amino acids long. Between the trimmed V and J ends, which lost 3 bases and 4 bases, there was a span of 10 bases. Germline V gene lookup returns CDR1 MDHEN and CDR2 SYDVKM. The CDR3 spells CASSFPTKYNEQFF. CDR3 sequence (DNA): TGTGCCAGCAGTTTCCCGACTAAATACAATGAGCAGTTCTTC.

This clone was recorded only once. The V gene is TRBV2, the J gene TRBJ1-5; 7 nucleotides match TRBD1. V was clipped by 8 bases and J by 1 base; unmatched bases: 8. The CDR3 loop spans 15 amino acids. Germline CDR1 reads SNHLY; CDR2 reads FYNNEI. The CDR3: CASDREFLSNQPQHF. CDR3 nucleotides: TGTGCCAGCGACAGGGAATTTTTGAGCAATCAGCCCCAGCATTTT.

This chain links TRBV28 with TRBJ2-2; a possible D gene is TRBD2 (6 bases). Looked up from germline, CDR1 is MDHEN and CDR2 is SYDVKM. CDR3 size: 16 residues. The V gene lost 6 bases and the J gene lost 4 bases, with 18 bases spanning the gap. The CDR3 spells CASSPGGPRGTGELFF. DNA for the CDR3: TGTGCCAGCAGCCCTGGAGGGCCGAGAGGCACCGGGGAGCTGTTTTTT.

The V gene is TRBV18, the J gene TRBJ1-5; tentatively, D is TRBD1 (5 bases). The CDR3 covers 15 residues. Trimming took off 3 bases at V and 0 bases at J, with 9 bases between the two ends. Germline CDR1 KGHSH, CDR2 LQKENI. CDR3 DNA sequence: TGTGCCAGCTCACCTCAACAGGCTAGCAATCAGCCCCAGCATTTT. Protein sequence: CASSPQQASNQPQHF.

For the CDR3, the DNA is TGTGCCATCAGTAGCCCAGTAGGGCTAGCGGTCTCCTACGAGCAGTACTTC. This gives the protein CAISSPVGLAVSYEQYF. V gene TRBV10-3 combines with J gene TRBJ2-7; 7 nucleotides agree with TRBD2. The CDR3 consists of 17 residues. Germline V gene lookup returns CDR1 ENHRY and CDR2 SYGVKD. The V segment lost 5 bases and the J segment 0 bases; nucleotides outside the gene matches: 13.

The chain couples TRBV27 to TRBJ2-1, with a tentative D call TRBD2 (5 bases). Germline V lookup: CDR1 MNHEY, CDR2 SMNVEV (reference sequence). The length of the CDR3 is 15 residues. The germline V and J ends were trimmed by 4 bases and 3 bases, with 13 bases remaining between them. The CDR3 DNA follows: TGTGCCAGCAGTTCCCAGGCGGGCCTCTACAATGAGCAGTTCTTC. It translates to CASSSQAGLYNEQFF.